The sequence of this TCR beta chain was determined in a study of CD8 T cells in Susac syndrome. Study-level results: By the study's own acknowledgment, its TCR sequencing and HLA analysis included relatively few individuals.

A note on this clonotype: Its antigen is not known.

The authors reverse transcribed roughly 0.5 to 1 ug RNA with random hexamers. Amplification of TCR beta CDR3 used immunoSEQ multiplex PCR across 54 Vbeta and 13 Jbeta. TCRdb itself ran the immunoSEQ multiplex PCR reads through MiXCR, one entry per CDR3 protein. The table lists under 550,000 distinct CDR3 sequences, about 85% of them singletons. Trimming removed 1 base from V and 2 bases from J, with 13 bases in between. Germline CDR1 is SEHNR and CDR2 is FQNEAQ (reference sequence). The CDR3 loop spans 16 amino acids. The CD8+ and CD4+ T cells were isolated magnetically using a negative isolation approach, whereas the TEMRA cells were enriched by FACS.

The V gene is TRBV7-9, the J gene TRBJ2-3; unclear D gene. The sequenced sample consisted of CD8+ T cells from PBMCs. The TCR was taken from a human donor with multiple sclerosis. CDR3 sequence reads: CASSLDWLQLTDTQYF. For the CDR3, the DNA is TGTGCCAGCAGCTTAGATTGGTTACAGCTCACAGATACGCAGTATTTT.